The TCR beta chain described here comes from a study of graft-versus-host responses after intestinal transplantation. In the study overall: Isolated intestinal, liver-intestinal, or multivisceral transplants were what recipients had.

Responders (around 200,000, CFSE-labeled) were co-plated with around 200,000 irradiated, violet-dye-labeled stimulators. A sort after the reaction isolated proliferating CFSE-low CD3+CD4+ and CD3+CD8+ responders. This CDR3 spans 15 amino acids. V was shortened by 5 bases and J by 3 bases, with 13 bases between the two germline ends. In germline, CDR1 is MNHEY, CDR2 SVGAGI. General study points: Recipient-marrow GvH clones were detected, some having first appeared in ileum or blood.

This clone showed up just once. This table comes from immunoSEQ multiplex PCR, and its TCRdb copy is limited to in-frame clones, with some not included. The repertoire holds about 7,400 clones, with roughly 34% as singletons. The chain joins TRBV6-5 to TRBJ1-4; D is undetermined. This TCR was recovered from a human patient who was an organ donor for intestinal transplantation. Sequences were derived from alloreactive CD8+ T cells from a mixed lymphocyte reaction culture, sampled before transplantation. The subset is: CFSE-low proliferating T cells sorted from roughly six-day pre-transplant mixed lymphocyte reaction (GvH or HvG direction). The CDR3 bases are TGTGCCAGCAGTCCCACAAACGGGGCTAATGAAAAACTGTTTTTT. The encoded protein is CASSPTNGANEKLFF.